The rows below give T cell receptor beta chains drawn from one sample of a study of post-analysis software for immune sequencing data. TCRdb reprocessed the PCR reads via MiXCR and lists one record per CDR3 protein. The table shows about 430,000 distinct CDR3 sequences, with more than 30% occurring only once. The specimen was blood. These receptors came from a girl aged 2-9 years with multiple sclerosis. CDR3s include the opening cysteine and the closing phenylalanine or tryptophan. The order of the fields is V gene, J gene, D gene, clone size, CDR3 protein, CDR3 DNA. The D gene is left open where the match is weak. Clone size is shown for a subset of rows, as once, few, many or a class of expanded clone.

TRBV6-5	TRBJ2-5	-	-	CASSYSIVKETQYF	TGTGCCAGCAGTTACTCGATCGTGAAAGAGACCCAGTACTTC
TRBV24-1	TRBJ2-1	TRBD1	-	CATSGQGKLKVNEQFF	TGTGCCACCAGTGGACAGGGTAAACTAAAGGTCAATGAGCAGTTCTTC
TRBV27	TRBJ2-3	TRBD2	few	CASSFWSSGTSTDTQYF	TGTGCCAGCAGTTTTTGGAGTAGCGGGACTAGCACAGATACGCAGTATTTT
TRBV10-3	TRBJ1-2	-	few	CAISKETARSYTF	TGTGCCATCAGTAAGGAGACGGCGAGAAGCTACACCTTC
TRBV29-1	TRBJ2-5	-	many	CSASAGQETQYF	TGCAGCGCTTCTGCAGGGCAAGAGACCCAGTACTTC
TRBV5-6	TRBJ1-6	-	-	CASSLDRNSPLHF	TGTGCCAGCAGCTTGGATCGAAATTCACCCCTCCACTTT
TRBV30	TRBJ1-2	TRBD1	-	CAWSFRTGLANYGYTF	TGTGCCTGGAGTTTCAGGACAGGGCTCGCTAACTATGGCTACACCTTC
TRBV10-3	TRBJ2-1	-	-	CAISESGANYNEQFF	TGTGCCATCAGTGAGTCGGGGGCCAACTACAATGAGCAGTTCTTC
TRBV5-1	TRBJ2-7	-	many	CASSLALQGGPYEQYF	TGCGCCAGCAGCTTGGCACTCCAGGGAGGTCCATACGAGCAGTACTTC
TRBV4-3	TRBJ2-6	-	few	CASSQVMAGDGSGANVLTF	TGCGCCAGCAGCCAAGTCATGGCAGGGGACGGCTCTGGGGCCAACGTCCTGACTTTC